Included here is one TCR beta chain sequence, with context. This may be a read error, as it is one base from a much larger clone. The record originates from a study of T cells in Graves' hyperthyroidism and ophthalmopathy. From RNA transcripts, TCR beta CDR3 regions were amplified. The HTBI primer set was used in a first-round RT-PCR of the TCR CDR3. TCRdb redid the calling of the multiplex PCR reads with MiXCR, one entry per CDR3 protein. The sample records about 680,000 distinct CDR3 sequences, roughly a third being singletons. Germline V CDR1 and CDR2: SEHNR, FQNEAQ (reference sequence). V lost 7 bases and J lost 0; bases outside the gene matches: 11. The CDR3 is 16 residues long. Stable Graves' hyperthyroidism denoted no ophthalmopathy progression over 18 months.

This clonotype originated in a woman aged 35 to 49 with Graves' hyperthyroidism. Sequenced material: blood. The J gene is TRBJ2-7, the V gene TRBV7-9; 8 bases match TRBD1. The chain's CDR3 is CASTVTTGQGSYEQYF. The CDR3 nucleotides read TGTGCCAGCACCGTCACGACAGGACAGGGCTCCTACGAGCAGTACTTC.